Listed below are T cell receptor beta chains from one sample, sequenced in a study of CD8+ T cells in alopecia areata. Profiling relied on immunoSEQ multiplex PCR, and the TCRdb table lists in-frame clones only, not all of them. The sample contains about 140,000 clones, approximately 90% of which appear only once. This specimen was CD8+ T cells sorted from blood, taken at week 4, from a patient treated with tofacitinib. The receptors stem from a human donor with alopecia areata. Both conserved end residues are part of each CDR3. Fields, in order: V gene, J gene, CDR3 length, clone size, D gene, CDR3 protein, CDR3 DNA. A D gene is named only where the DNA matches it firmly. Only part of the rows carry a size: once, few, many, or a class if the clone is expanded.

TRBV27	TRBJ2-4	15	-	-	CASAPPRIRGNIQYF	TGTGCCAGCGCCCCCCCTAGGATACGGGGAAACATTCAGTACTTC
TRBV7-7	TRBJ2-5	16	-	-	CASSLGFGGSQETQYF	TGTGCTAGCAGCTTAGGCTTCGGGGGCTCCCAAGAGACCCAGTACTTC
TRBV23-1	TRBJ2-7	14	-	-	CASSQLPDPYEQYF	TGCGCCAGCAGTCAATTACCGGACCCCTACGAGCAGTACTTC
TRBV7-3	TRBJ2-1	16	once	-	CASSQLTGASYNEQFF	TGTGCCAGCAGCCAACTAACGGGGGCCTCCTACAATGAGCAGTTCTTC
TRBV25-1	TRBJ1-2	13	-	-	CASSGGDVYGYTF	TGTGCCAGCAGTGGGGGGGACGTCTATGGCTACACCTTC
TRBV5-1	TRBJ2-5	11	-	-	CASSWAETQYF	TGCGCCAGCAGCTGGGCGGAGACCCAGTACTTC
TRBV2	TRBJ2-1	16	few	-	CASSGEARSSYNEQFF	TGTGCCAGCAGTGGAGAAGCGAGGAGCTCCTACAATGAGCAGTTCTTC
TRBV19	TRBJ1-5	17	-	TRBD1	CASTGQGTPYSNQPQHF	TGTGCCAGTACGGGACAGGGGACTCCGTATAGCAATCAGCCCCAGCATTTT
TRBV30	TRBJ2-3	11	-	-	CAWSLSDTQYF	TGTGCCTGGTCCCTAAGCGATACGCAGTATTTT
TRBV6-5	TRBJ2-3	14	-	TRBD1	CASSTGQGTDTQYF	TGTGCCAGCAGTACGGGACAGGGCACAGATACGCAGTATTTT
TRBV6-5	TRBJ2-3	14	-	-	CASSEQGNTDTQYF	TGTGCCAGCAGTGAACAGGGCAACACAGATACGCAGTATTTT
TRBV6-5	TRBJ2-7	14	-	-	CASSYSSGNYEQYF	TGTGCCAGCAGTTACTCTAGCGGAAACTACGAGCAGTACTTC
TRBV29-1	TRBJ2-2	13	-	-	CSVHTYGTGELFF	TGCAGCGTTCACACCTACGGCACCGGGGAGCTGTTTTTT
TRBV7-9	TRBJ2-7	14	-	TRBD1	CASSLDPGGDEQYF	TGTGCCAGCAGCTTAGATCCAGGGGGCGACGAGCAGTACTTC
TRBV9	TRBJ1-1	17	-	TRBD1	CASSTMDRGPIDTEAFF	TGTGCCAGCAGCACTATGGACAGGGGGCCGATCGACACTGAAGCTTTCTTT